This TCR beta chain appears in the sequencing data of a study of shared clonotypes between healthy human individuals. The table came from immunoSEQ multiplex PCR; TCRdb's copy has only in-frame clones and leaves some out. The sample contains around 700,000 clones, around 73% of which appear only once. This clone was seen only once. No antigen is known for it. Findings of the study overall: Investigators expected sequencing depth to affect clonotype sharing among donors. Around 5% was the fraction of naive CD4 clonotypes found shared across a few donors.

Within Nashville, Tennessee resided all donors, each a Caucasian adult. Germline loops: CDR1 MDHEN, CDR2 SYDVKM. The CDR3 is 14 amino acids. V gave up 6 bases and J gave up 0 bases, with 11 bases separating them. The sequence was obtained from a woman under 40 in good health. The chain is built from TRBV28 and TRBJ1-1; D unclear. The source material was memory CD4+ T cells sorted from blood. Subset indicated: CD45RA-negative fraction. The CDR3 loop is CASSLNQLNTEAFF. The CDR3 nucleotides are TGTGCCAGCAGCCTAAACCAGTTGAACACTGAAGCTTTCTTT.